Shown below are 18 T cell receptor beta chains from a single sample sequenced in a study of CD8 T cells in Susac syndrome. Random hexamers were used to reverse transcribe an amount of roughly 0.5 to 1 ug RNA. MiXCR, run by TCRdb on the immunoSEQ multiplex PCR reads, gives a single entry per CDR3 protein. The repertoire holds about 430,000 distinct CDR3 sequences, with more than 80% as singletons. Sequenced input: CD8+ T cells from PBMCs. All receptors derive from a human donor with multiple sclerosis.

The genes are TRBV18 and TRBJ2-7; D remains unclear. CDR3 length: 13 residues. Germline loops: CDR1 KGHSH, CDR2 LQKENI. The V end was cut by 3 bases, the J end by 2 bases, with 8 bases between. DNA for the CDR3: TGTGCCAGCTCACCCCCGGACGCCTACGAGCAGTACTTC. It codes for CASSPPDAYEQYF.

This rearrangement joins TRBV6-5 to TRBJ2-1, with no clear D. The CDR3 loop spans 13 amino acids. Germline CDR1 reads MNHEY; CDR2 reads SVGAGI. The V end lost 2 bases, the J end lost 4 bases, and 6 bases lay between the germline ends. CDR3 bases: TGTGCCAGCAGTTACCTGCAGTACAATGAGCAGTTCTTC. Translated: CASSYLQYNEQFF.

The V call is TRBV28, the J call TRBJ2-3; perhaps D is TRBD1 or TRBD2 (5 bases each). Germline CDR1 is MDHEN and CDR2 is SYDVKM. V gave up 2 bases and J gave up 2 bases, with 11 bases separating them. The CDR3 runs to 15 residues. The CDR3 protein is CASSLKGTLTDTQYF. As DNA, the CDR3 is TGTGCCAGCAGTTTAAAGGGGACCCTCACAGATACGCAGTATTTT.

This clonotype was observed a few times. The chain links TRBV11-2 to TRBJ1-1, with D unresolved. V was clipped by 1 base and J by 3 bases, with 6 bases between them. Germline V gives CDR1 SGHAT, CDR2 FQNNGV. This CDR3 is 13 amino acids long. CDR3 in DNA: TGTGCCAGCAGCTTAGGGTCACACACTGAAGCTTTCTTT. Protein: CASSLGSHTEAFF. Variable domain in full (rest from reference TRBV11-2 and TRBJ1-1): EAGVAQSPRYKIIEKRQSVAFWCNPISGHATLYWYQQILGQGPKLLIQFQNNGVVDDSQLPKDRFSAERLKGVDSTLKIQPAKLEDSAVYLCASSLGSHTEAFFGQGTRLTVV.

The sample holds a few counts of this clonotype. The chain employs TRBV6-1 and TRBJ2-5, with TRBD1 matching 8 bases. Germline V gene data show CDR1 as MNHNS and CDR2 as SASEGT. V lost 7 bases and J lost 5; bases outside the gene matches: 9. The CDR3 extends over 14 amino acids. CDR3 in amino acids: CASTLTGGRETQYF. The DNA for the CDR3 is TGTGCCAGCACCTTAACAGGGGGAAGGGAGACCCAGTACTTC.

CDR3 nucleotide sequence: TGCGCCAGCAGCTGGACTAAGCGGGAGGGGGATGAGCAGTTCTTC. Translation: CASSWTKREGDEQFF. This rearrangement joins TRBV5-1 to TRBJ2-1; 10 bases are a match to TRBD2. The V segment lost 3 bases and the J segment 8 bases; nucleotides outside the gene matches: 8. This CDR3 has 15 residues. Germline-derived CDR1 and CDR2 are SGHRS and YFSETQ.

This rearrangement joins TRBV25-1 to TRBJ2-3, with D perhaps matching TRBD1 or TRBD2 (5 bases each). This CDR3 spans 14 amino acids. Germline V gives CDR1 MGHDK, CDR2 SYGVNS. Trimming pared 4 bases from V and 0 bases from J, leaving 8 bases between. The CDR3 sequence: CASSAWDSTDTQYF. As DNA, the CDR3 is TGTGCCAGCAGTGCTTGGGACAGCACAGATACGCAGTATTTT.

The gene calls are TRBV6-5 and TRBJ2-5; either TRBD1 or TRBD2 may supply D (6 bases each). This CDR3 is 15 amino acids long. The V end was cut by 0 bases, the J end by 5 bases, with 13 bases between. CDR1 is MNHEY and CDR2 is SVGAGI in the germline V gene. This CDR3 reads CASSYSKGGWETQYF. For the CDR3, the DNA is TGTGCCAGCAGTTACTCAAAGGGGGGCTGGGAGACCCAGTACTTC.

This clonotype was observed a single time. The chain couples TRBV7-9 to TRBJ2-2; D gene uncertain. Germline CDR1 reads SEHNR; CDR2 reads FQNEAQ (reference sequence). V lost 5 bases to trimming and J lost 4 bases, with 14 bases between them. CDR3 length equals 15 residues. The CDR3 nucleotides read TGTGCCAGCAGCCCGAGTATGGCGAGCACCGGGGAGCTGTTTTTT. This translates into CASSPSMASTGELFF.

This chain links TRBV7-6 with TRBJ2-7; no reliable D call. The CDR3 runs to 14 residues. The germline V and J ends were trimmed by 4 bases and 0 bases, with 10 bases remaining between them. Germline V gene data show CDR1 as SGHVS and CDR2 as FNYEAQ. This CDR3 is CASSSYGSSYEQYF. CDR3 coding DNA: TGTGCCAGCAGCTCCTACGGCAGCTCCTACGAGCAGTACTTC. The full variable domain, its missing parts supplied by reference TRBV7-6 and TRBJ2-7, is GAGVSQSPRYKVTKRGQDVALRCDPISGHVSLYWYRQALGQGPEFLTYFNYEAQQDKSGLPNDRFSAERPEGSISTLTIQRTEQRDSAMYRCASSSYGSSYEQYFGPGTRLTVT.

This chain connects TRBV12-3 or TRBV12-4 to TRBJ2-7; 8 bases align to TRBD2. This CDR3 spans 12 amino acids. The V gene end was trimmed by 6 bases and the J gene end by 6 bases; junction bases not matched to a gene: 4. CDR3 sequence reads: CASSSREGEQYF. Here the CDR3 DNA reads TGTGCCAGCAGCAGCCGGGAGGGCGAGCAGTACTTC.

The V and J genes are TRBV19 and TRBJ2-5; D is ambiguous. Germline assignment: CDR1 LNHDA and CDR2 SQIVND (reference sequence). V was cut by 4 bases and J by 1 base, with 13 bases left in between. This CDR3 region has 15 residues. CDR3: CASSSRGDIQETQYF. The CDR3 region has the DNA TGTGCCAGTAGTAGTCGCGGAGATATCCAAGAGACCCAGTACTTC. The full variable domain, completed using reference TRBV19 and TRBJ2-5, is DGGITQSPKYLFRKEGQNVTLSCEQNLNHDAMYWYRQDPGQGLRLIYYSQIVNDFQKGDIAEGYSVSREKKESFPLTVTSAQKNPTAFYLCASSSRGDIQETQYFGPGTRLLVL.

The chain couples TRBV10-3 to TRBJ2-2; TRBD1 matches at 9 bases. J was trimmed by 7 bases and V by 3 bases; bases with no gene match: 6. The CDR3 extends over 15 amino acids. The germline CDR1 and CDR2 sequences are ENHRY and SYGVKD. The DNA of the CDR3 is TGTGCCATCAGTGATCCCGGGACAGGGAACGGGGAGCTGTTTTTT. Its translation is CAISDPGTGNGELFF.

The chain recombines TRBV11-2 with TRBJ1-1; D is uncertain. The CDR3 is 15 residues long. V lost 0 bases to trimming and J lost 1 base, with 9 bases between them. CDR1 is SGHAT and CDR2 is FQNNGV in the germline V gene. CDR3: CASSLEITQNTEAFF. The CDR3 DNA reads TGTGCCAGCAGCTTAGAAATTACTCAGAACACTGAAGCTTTCTTT.

This clonotype has just a few counts. V usage is TRBV7-6 and J usage is TRBJ1-1; D is uncertain. The CDR3 covers 12 residues. Germline-derived CDR1 and CDR2 are SGHVS and FNYEAQ. Trimming left V 0 bases short and J 7 bases short, with 6 bases between. CDR3 loop: CASSLAPGEAFF. The CDR3 region has the DNA TGTGCCAGCAGCTTAGCGCCGGGTGAAGCTTTCTTT.

CDR3 nucleotides: TGCAGTGCTAGTGGGAACTCCTACAATGAGCAGTTCTTC. As protein: CSASGNSYNEQFF. The chain employs TRBV20-1 and TRBJ2-1; D gene ambiguous. V was clipped by 3 bases and J by 0 bases, with 6 bases between them. The CDR3 sequence is 13 residues long. Germline V CDR1 and CDR2: DFQATT, SNEGSKA (reference sequence).

The chain joins TRBV4-1 to TRBJ1-2, with TRBD1 as a possible D gene (6 bases). The V and J ends lost 0 bases and 7 bases respectively, with 12 bases between them. Looked up from germline, CDR1 is MGHRA and CDR2 is YSYEKL. The CDR3 contains 14 residues. DNA of the CDR3: TGCGCCAGCAGCCAAGAAGCGGGGGGCGGTGGCTACACCTTC. This codes for CASSQEAGGGGYTF.

This rearrangement joins TRBV2 to TRBJ2-5, with D perhaps assigned TRBD1 or TRBD2 (6 bases each). Trimming took off 2 bases at V and 0 bases at J, with 13 bases between the two ends. Germline assignment: CDR1 SNHLY and CDR2 FYNNEI. The CDR3 covers 16 residues. The CDR3: CASSELEGEYQETQYF. CDR3 DNA sequence: TGTGCCAGCAGTGAATTGGAGGGGGAGTACCAAGAGACCCAGTACTTC. Supplemented by reference TRBV2 and TRBJ2-5, the full variable domain reads EPEVTQTPSHQVTQMGQEVILRCVPISNHLYFYWYRQILGQKVEFLVSFYNNEISEKSEIFDDQFSVERPDGSNFTLKIRSTKLEDSAMYFCASSELEGEYQETQYFGPGTRLLVL.